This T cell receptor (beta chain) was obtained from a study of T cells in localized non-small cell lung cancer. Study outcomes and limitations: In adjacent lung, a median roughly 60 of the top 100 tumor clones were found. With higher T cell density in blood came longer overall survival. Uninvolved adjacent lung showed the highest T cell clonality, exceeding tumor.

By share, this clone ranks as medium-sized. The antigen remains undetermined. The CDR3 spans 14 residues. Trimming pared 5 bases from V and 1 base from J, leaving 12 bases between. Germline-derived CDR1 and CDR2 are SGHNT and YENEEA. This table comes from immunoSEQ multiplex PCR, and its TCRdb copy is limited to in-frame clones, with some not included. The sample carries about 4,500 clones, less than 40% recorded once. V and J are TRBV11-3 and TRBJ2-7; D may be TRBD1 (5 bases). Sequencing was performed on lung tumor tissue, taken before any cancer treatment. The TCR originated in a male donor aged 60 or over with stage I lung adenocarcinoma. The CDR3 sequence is CASSRGQGSYEQYF. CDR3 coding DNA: TGTGCCAGCAGCAGGGGCCAAGGGTCCTACGAGCAGTACTTC.